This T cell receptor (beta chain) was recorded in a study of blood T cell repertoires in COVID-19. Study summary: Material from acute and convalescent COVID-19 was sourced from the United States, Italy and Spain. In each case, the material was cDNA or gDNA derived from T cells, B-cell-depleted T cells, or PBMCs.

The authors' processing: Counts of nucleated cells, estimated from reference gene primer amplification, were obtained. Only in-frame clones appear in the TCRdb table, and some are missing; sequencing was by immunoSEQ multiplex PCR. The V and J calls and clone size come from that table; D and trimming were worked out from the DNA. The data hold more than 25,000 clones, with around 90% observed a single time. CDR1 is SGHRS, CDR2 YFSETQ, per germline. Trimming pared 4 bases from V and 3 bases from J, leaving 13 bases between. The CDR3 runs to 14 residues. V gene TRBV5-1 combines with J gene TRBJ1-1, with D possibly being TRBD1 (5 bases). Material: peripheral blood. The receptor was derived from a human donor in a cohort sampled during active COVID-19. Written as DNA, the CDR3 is TGCGCCAGCAGCCACTGGGGCAGAGACACTGAAGCTTTCTTT. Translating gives CASSHWGRDTEAFF.